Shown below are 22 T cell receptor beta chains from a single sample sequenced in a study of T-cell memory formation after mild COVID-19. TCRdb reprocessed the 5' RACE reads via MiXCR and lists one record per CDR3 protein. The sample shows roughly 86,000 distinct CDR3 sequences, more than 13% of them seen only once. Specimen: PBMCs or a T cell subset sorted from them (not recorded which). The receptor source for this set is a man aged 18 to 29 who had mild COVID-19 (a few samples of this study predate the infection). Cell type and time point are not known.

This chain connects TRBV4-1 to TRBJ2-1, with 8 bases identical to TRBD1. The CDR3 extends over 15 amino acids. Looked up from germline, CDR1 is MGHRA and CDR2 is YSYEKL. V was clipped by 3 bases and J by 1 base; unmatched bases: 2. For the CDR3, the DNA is TGCGCCAGCAGCCAGGACAGGGTATCCTACAATGAGCAGTTCTTC. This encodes CASSQDRVSYNEQFF.

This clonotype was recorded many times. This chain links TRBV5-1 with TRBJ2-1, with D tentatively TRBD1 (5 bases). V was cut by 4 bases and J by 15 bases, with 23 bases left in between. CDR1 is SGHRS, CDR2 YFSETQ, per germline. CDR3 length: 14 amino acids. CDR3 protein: CASSPLGQGVERFF. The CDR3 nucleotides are TGCGCCAGCAGCCCCCTAGGGCAAGGGGTAGAGAGGTTCTTC.

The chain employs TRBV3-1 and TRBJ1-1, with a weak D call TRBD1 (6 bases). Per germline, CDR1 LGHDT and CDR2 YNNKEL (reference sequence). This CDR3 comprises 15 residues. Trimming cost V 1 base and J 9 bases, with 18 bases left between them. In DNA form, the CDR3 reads TGTGCCAGCAGCCAAGGATGGGGCGCGGGGACACAAGCTTTCTTT. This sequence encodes CASSQGWGAGTQAFF.

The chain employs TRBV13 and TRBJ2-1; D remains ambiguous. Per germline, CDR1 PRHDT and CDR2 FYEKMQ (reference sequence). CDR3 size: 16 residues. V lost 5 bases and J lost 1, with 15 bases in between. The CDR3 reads CASSLGQAASYNEQFF. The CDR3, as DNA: TGTGCCAGCAGCCTCGGCCAGGCTGCGTCCTACAATGAGCAGTTCTTC.

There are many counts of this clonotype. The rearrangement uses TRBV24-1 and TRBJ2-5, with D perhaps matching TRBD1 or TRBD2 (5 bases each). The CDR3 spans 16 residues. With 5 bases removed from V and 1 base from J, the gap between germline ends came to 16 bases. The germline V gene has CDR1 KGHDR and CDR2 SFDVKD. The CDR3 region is CATSASRWGSQETQYF. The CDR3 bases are TGTGCCACCAGTGCGTCCCGGTGGGGGAGCCAAGAGACCCAGTACTTC.

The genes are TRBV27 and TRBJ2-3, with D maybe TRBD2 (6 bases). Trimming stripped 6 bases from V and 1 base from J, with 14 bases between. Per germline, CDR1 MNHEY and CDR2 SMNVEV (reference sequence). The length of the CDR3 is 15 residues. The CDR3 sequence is CASSRGTSGTDTQYF. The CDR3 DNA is TGTGCCAGCAGCCGCGGGACTTCAGGCACAGATACGCAGTATTTT.

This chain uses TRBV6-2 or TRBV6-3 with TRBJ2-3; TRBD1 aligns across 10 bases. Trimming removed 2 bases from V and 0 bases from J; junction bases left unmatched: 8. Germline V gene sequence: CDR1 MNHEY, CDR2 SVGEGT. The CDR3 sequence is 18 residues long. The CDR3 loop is CASSYRDRGKSSTDTQYF. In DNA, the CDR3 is TGTGCCAGCAGTTACCGGGACAGGGGAAAGTCTAGCACAGATACGCAGTATTTT.

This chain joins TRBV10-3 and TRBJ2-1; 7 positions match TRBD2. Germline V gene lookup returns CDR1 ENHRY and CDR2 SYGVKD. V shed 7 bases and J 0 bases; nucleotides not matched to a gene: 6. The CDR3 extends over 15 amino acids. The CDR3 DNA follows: TGTGCCATCACTCGGGGGGACGGCTCCTACAATGAGCAGTTCTTC. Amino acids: CAITRGDGSYNEQFF.

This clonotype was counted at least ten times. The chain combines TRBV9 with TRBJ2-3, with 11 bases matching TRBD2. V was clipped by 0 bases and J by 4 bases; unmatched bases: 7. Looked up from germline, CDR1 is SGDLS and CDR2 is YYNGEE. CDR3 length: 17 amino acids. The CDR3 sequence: CASSVAGSGGAADTQYF. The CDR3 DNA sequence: TGTGCCAGCAGCGTAGCGGGTAGCGGGGGGGCCGCAGATACGCAGTATTTT.

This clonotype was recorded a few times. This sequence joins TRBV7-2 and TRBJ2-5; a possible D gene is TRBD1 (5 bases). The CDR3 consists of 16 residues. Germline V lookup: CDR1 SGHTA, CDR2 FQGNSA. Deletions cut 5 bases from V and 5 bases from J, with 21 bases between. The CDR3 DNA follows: TGTGCCAGCAGCCTCTTAATTGGGTCGAAGGGGGAGACCCAGTACTTC. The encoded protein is CASSLLIGSKGETQYF.

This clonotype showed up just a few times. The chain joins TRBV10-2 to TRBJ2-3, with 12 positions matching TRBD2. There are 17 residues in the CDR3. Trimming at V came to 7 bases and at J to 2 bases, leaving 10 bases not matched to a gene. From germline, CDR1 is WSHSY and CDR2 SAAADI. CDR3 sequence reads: CASTPSGGAGATDTQYF. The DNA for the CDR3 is TGCGCCAGCACCCCTAGCGGGGGGGCCGGGGCCACAGATACGCAGTATTTT.

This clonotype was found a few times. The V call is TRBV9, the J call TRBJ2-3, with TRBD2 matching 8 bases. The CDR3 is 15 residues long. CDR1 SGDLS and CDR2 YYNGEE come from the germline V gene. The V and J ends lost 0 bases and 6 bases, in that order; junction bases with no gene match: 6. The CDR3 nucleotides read TGTGCCAGCAGCGTAGGGAGCGGGGGAGACGATACGCAGTATTTT. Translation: CASSVGSGGDDTQYF.

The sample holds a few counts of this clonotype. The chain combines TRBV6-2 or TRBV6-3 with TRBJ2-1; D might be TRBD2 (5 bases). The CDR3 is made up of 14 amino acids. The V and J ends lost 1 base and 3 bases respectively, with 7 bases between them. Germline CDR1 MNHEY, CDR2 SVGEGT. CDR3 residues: CASSYLSGYNEQFF. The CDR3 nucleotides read TGTGCCAGCAGTTACTTAAGCGGCTACAATGAGCAGTTCTTC.

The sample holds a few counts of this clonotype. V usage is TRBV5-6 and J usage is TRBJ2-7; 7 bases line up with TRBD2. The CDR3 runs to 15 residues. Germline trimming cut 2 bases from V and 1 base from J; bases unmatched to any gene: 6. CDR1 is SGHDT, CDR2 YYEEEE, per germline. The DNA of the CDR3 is TGTGCCAGCAGCTTATGGACTAGGCGGTCCTACGAGCAGTACTTC. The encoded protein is CASSLWTRRSYEQYF. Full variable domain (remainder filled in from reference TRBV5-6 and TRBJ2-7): DAGVTQSPTHLIKTRGQQVTLRCSPKSGHDTVSWYQQALGQGPQFIFQYYEEEERQRGNFPDRFSGHQFPNYSSELNVNALLLGDSALYLCASSLWTRRSYEQYFGPGTRLTVT.

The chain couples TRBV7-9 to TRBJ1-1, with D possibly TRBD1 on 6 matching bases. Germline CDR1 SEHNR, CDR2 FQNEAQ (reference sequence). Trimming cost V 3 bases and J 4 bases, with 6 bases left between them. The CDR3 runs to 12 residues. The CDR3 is CASSLDSTEAFF. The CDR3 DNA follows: TGTGCCAGCAGCTTGGACAGCACTGAAGCTTTCTTT.

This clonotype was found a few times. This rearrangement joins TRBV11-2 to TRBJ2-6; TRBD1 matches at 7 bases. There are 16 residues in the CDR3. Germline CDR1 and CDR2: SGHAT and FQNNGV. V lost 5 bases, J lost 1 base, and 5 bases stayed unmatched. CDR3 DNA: TGTGCCAGCAGCGAGGAGACAGGGTCTGGGGCCAACGTCCTGACTTTC. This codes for CASSEETGSGANVLTF.

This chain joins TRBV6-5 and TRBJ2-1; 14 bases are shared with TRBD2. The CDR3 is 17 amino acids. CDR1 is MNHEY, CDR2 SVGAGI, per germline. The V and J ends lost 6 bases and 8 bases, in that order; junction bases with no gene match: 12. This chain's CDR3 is CASRRLAGGPVSDEQFF. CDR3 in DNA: TGTGCCAGCAGAAGACTAGCGGGGGGGCCCGTTTCCGATGAGCAGTTCTTC.

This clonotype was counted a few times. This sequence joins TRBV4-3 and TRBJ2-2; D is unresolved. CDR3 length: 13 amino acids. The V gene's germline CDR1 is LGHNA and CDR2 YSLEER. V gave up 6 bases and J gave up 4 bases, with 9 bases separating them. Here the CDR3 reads CASRSDSTGELFF. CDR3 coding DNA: TGCGCCAGCAGATCTGATAGCACCGGGGAGCTGTTTTTT.

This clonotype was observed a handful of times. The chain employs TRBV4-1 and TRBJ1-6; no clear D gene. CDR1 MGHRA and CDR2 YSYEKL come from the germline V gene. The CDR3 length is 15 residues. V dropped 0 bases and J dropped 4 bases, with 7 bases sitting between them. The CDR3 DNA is TGCGCCAGCAGCCAAGAGCCAGCTTATAATTCACCCCTCCACTTT. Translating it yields CASSQEPAYNSPLHF.

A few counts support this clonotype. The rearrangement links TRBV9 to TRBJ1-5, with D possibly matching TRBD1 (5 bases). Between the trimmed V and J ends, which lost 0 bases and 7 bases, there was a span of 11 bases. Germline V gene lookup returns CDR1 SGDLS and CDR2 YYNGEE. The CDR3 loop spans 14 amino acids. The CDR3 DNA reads TGTGCCAGCAGCGTAGGGGGGGTCGGCCAGCCCCAGCATTTT. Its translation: CASSVGGVGQPQHF.

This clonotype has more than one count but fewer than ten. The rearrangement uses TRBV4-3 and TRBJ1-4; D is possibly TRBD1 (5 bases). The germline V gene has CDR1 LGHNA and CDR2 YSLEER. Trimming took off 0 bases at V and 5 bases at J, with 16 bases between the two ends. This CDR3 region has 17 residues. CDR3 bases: TGCGCCAGCAGCCAAGAGGGGGTCCAGGTTCTGAATGAAAAACTGTTTTTT. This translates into CASSQEGVQVLNEKLFF.

The CDR3 DNA is TGCAGCGTTGATTGGGACAGGAGGAGTCCTAACTATGGCTACACCTTC. It specifies CSVDWDRRSPNYGYTF. The gene calls are TRBV29-1 and TRBJ1-2, with TRBD1 matching 8 bases. Germline assignment: CDR1 SQVTM and CDR2 ANQGSEA. The CDR3 sequence is 16 residues long. Trimming removed 3 bases from V and 0 bases from J; junction bases left unmatched: 9.